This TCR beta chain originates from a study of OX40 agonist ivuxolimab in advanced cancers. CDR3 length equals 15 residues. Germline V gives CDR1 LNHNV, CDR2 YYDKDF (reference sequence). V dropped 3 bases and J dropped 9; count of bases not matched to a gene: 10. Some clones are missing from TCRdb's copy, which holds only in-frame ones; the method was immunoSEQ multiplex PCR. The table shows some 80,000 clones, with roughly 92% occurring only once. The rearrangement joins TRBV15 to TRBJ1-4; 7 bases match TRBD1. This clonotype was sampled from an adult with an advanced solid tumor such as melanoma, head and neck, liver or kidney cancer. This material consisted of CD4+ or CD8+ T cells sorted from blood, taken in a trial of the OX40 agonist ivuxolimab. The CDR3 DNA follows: TGTGCCACCAGCAGGGCATCCGGGACAGTGCAAAAACTGTTTTTT. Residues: CATSRASGTVQKLFF.